The 17 T cell receptor beta chains given below trace back to one sample, sequenced in a study of OX40 agonist ivuxolimab in advanced cancers. The method was immunoSEQ multiplex PCR; TCRdb's version includes in-frame clones alone and lacks a portion of them. The sample carries tens of thousands of clones, roughly 84% recorded once. The material sequenced was CD4+ or CD8+ T cells sorted from blood, taken in a trial of the OX40 agonist ivuxolimab. Source of these receptors: an adult with an advanced solid tumor such as melanoma, head and neck, liver or kidney cancer.

Only one count was recorded for this clone. V is TRBV7-3 and J is TRBJ2-5; D is uncertain. V was trimmed by 5 bases and J by 5 bases, leaving 18 bases between them. The CDR3 sequence is 15 residues long. CDR1 is SGHTA and CDR2 is FQGTGA in the germline V gene. The CDR3 protein is CASSPNGLQSETQYF. DNA of the CDR3: TGTGCCAGCAGCCCGAATGGTCTGCAAAGCGAGACCCAGTACTTC.

V gene TRBV12-2 combines with J gene TRBJ2-7. TRBV12-2 is described as a pseudogene. The CDR3 has 15 residues. The CDR3 DNA follows: TGTGCAAGTCGCTTAGGGGGGGGACAGTCCTACGAGCAGTACTTC. Translation: CASRLGGGQSYEQYF.

J is TRBJ2-3 and V is TRBV5-6; unclear D gene. The CDR3 runs to 17 residues. Germline assignment: CDR1 SGHDT and CDR2 YYEEEE. Deletions cut 4 bases from V and 4 bases from J, with 22 bases between. As DNA, the CDR3 is TGTGCCAGCAGCCAAGCTCCTGAAAGGTCTTGGGCAGATACGCAGTATTTT. Its protein is CASSQAPERSWADTQYF.

This chain joins TRBV7-9 and TRBJ2-2; 8 nucleotides line up with TRBD1. V shed 2 bases, J shed 5 bases, and the junction held 7 bases outside the gene matches. The germline CDR1 and CDR2 sequences are SEHNR and FQNEAQ (reference sequence). The CDR3 runs 16 residues. CDR3 nucleotide sequence: TGTGCCAGCAGCTTAAGTGACAGGGGAGGAACCGGGGAGCTGTTTTTT. This encodes CASSLSDRGGTGELFF.

The CDR3 sequence: CASSLLAGAINTGELFF. In DNA form, the CDR3 reads TGTGCCAGTAGTCTCCTAGCGGGAGCTATTAACACCGGGGAGCTGTTTTTT. This chain joins TRBV19 and TRBJ2-2; the match to TRBD2 covers 10 bases. Germline V lookup: CDR1 LNHDA, CDR2 SQIVND (reference sequence). J was trimmed by 2 bases and V by 5 bases; bases with no gene match: 8. The CDR3 consists of 17 residues. Together with reference TRBV19 and TRBJ2-2, the CDR3 gives the full variable domain: DGGITQSPKYLFRKEGQNVTLSCEQNLNHDAMYWYRQDPGQGLRLIYYSQIVNDFQKGDIAEGYSVSREKKESFPLTVTSAQKNPTAFYLCASSLLAGAINTGELFFGEGSRLTVL.

V usage is TRBV19 and J usage is TRBJ2-1; D ambiguous. Per the germline V gene, CDR1 is LNHDA and CDR2 is SQIVND (reference sequence). The length of the CDR3 is 13 residues. Trimming left V 5 bases short and J 2 bases short, with 7 bases between. CDR3 in amino acids: CASSVGTYNEQFF. The CDR3 DNA follows: TGTGCCAGTAGTGTGGGAACCTACAATGAGCAGTTCTTC.

This chain links TRBV9 with TRBJ2-7; TRBD2 matches at 9 bases. This CDR3 has 15 residues. Trimming at V came to 2 bases and at J to 2 bases, leaving 5 bases not matched to a gene. Germline V gene sequence: CDR1 SGDLS, CDR2 YYNGEE. The CDR3 loop reads CASSVGLANTYEQYF. CDR3 DNA: TGTGCCAGCAGCGTCGGACTAGCGAATACCTACGAGCAGTACTTC. Full variable domain (rest looked up from reference TRBV9 and TRBJ2-7): DSGVTQTPKHLITATGQRVTLRCSPRSGDLSVYWYQQSLDQGLQFLIQYYNGEERAKGNILERFSAQQFPDLHSELNLSSLELGDSALYFCASSVGLANTYEQYFGPGTRLTVT.

This clone has just a few counts. The chain recombines TRBV5-1 with TRBJ1-1; a possible D gene is TRBD1 (5 bases). The CDR3 sequence is 14 residues long. Germline assignment: CDR1 SGHRS and CDR2 YFSETQ. The V end lost 0 bases, the J end lost 5 bases, and 11 bases lay between the germline ends. CDR3 DNA sequence: TGCGCCAGCAGCTTGGGGGGGTTCGGTACTGAAGCTTTCTTT. Amino acid sequence: CASSLGGFGTEAFF.

The chain recombines TRBV19 with TRBJ1-5, with 10 bases fitting TRBD1. With 5 bases clipped from V and 4 bases from J, the junction kept 5 bases outside the gene matches. The germline V gene encodes CDR1 LNHDA and CDR2 SQIVND (reference sequence). The CDR3 is 15 residues long. CDR3 in DNA: TGTGCCAGTAGTTCGGAGGACAGGGGGAATCAGCCCCAGCATTTT. This gives the protein CASSSEDRGNQPQHF.

CDR3 region: CASSSTGKETQYF. For the CDR3, the DNA is TGCGCCAGCAGCTCGACGGGAAAAGAGACCCAGTACTTC. The rearrangement links TRBV5-1 to TRBJ2-5, with D perhaps TRBD2 (5 bases). The CDR3 contains 13 residues. Germline-derived CDR1 and CDR2 are SGHRS and YFSETQ. The V end was cut by 3 bases, the J end by 3 bases, with 9 bases between.

The genes are TRBV7-3 and TRBJ2-3, with 7 positions matching TRBD2. V lost 5 bases and J lost 0; bases outside the gene matches: 5. This CDR3 comprises 15 residues. CDR1 and CDR2 from the germline V gene are SGHTA and FQGTGA. This chain's CDR3 is CASSPGGGSTDTQYF. The CDR3 DNA is TGTGCCAGCAGCCCTGGGGGGGGAAGCACAGATACGCAGTATTTT.

This clone was recorded once. The chain has TRBV7-9 and TRBJ2-7; no firm D call. The CDR3 has 13 residues. Germline V lookup: CDR1 SEHNR, CDR2 FQNEAQ (reference sequence). The V gene lost 5 bases and the J gene lost 3 bases, with 11 bases spanning the gap. CDR3 protein: CASSPDKRYEQYF. CDR3 sequence (DNA): TGTGCCAGCAGCCCCGACAAGCGCTACGAGCAGTACTTC.

The V gene is TRBV6-5, the J gene TRBJ1-2; D might be TRBD1 (5 bases). The CDR3 extends over 15 amino acids. Trimming took off 3 bases at V and 1 base at J, with 12 bases between the two ends. In germline, CDR1 is MNHEY, CDR2 SVGAGI. The CDR3 region is CASSYNDGGNYGYTF. The CDR3 DNA reads as TGTGCCAGCAGTTATAATGATGGGGGTAACTATGGCTACACCTTC.

This chain uses TRBV15 with TRBJ1-6; D unclear. Germline loops: CDR1 LNHNV, CDR2 YYDKDF (reference sequence). The length of the CDR3 is 15 residues. Trimming cost V 1 base and J 7 bases, with 11 bases left between them. The CDR3 loop is CATSRGKGENSPLHF. Written as DNA, the CDR3 is TGTGCCACCAGCAGAGGGAAGGGAGAGAATTCACCCCTCCACTTT.

In its sample, this clone was seen once. The chain has TRBV19 and TRBJ2-2; D remains ambiguous. This CDR3 is 14 amino acids long. V lost 7 bases, J lost 1 base, and 10 bases lay in between. Germline V gives CDR1 LNHDA, CDR2 SQIVND (reference sequence). CDR3 residues: CASTTDGNTGELFF. In nucleotides, the CDR3 is TGTGCCAGTACAACGGACGGGAACACCGGGGAGCTGTTTTTT.

The V and J genes are TRBV5-4 and TRBJ2-5; the D is unclear. The V end was cut by 3 bases, the J end by 4 bases, with 7 bases between. Germline V gene data show CDR1 as SGHNT and CDR2 as YYREEE (reference sequence). This CDR3 contains 12 residues. CDR3 coding DNA: TGTGCCAGCAGCTCTAAGGGAGAGACCCAGTACTTC. It translates to CASSSKGETQYF.

V usage is TRBV28 and J usage is TRBJ2-4; tentative D call: TRBD1 (6 bases). The CDR3 runs 12 residues. Trimming shortened V by 6 bases and J by 7 bases, and 10 bases separated the two germline ends. Per germline, CDR1 MDHEN and CDR2 SYDVKM. CDR3 coding DNA: TGTGCCAGCAGCGGGCAGGGGAACATTCAGTACTTC. Translating gives CASSGQGNIQYF.